Below, one T cell receptor beta chain is given with its context. Its antigen remains unidentified. Base qualities are not at hand, and no much larger clone is one base apart. The record originates from a study of identical twins (dated by TCRdb to between 2015 and 2016). About the full investigation: TCR alpha and beta repertoires from monozygotic twins, unrelated adults of various ages and cord blood were deep-sequenced to test whether fetal clonotypes persist. Replicate twin experiments were performed at different times using different library preparation protocols to rule out contamination. What the research found in general, with its limitations: Invariant T cells such as MAIT and iNKT could partly confound zero-insertion analyses, although diverse VJ usage argued against such confounding for most clonotypes. Out-of-frame TCR alpha sequences shared between twins showed an excess of low generation-probability sequences compared with coincidental sharing between unrelated individuals. Abundant cord blood beta clonotypes had fewer insertions, young adult naive repertoires showed a similar but weaker trend, and memory repertoires showed no such trend. In monozygotic twins, recombination models systematically underestimated out-of-frame TCR alpha sharing, but the models matched the sharing seen between unrelated individuals. In beta out-of-frame sequences, excess twin sharing was weaker, because having fewer shared sequences lowered the signal-to-noise ratio. Because the same donors could not be followed over many years, the conclusions relied on cross-sectional statistical analysis.

All donors were healthy Caucasians. Three pairs of female monozygotic twins, all aged roughly 18 to 29 years, were included in the twin cohort. The RNA used for TCR libraries was isolated from peripheral blood mononuclear cells. Library preparation used 5' RACE. Instrument used: Illumina HiSeq 2000. Template switching added a universal primer binding site, and the final cDNA carried a unique molecular identifier that allowed TCR cDNA molecules to be counted accurately. Specific primers in the conserved constant-segment region were used to synthesize first-strand cDNA for the TCR alpha and beta chains. To control for contamination, every cDNA library carried two barcodes: a SMART-Mk sample barcode plus Illumina barcodes. TruSeq adapter sequences and Illumina sample barcodes were added in two successive PCR steps. Sequencing of the TCR alpha and beta cDNA libraries was done on the Illumina HiSeq platform using custom primers. As for the original processing: Unique molecular identifiers were extracted from raw reads with MiGEC, and CDR3 positions were determined with MiXCR. Recombination models were inferred per individual with the repgenHMM and IGoR tools using an EM algorithm. The tcR package in R was used for shared clonotype analysis, with sharing normalized by the product of cloneset sizes. Out-of-frame nonproductive sequences were analyzed to study raw recombination free of thymic and clonal selection effects. TCRdb applied fastp at Q25 and MiXCR to the public reads, then kept only in-frame beta chains. One record per CDR3 amino acid sequence lists the most common genes and DNA. TCRdb's processing, not the study's, gives the V and J calls here. The sample table records some 590,000 distinct CDR3 sequences; 9.6% of these occur just once. The ten largest make up 2.5% to 3.5% of the sample.

The germline V gene encodes CDR1 DFQATT and CDR2 SNEGSKA (reference sequence). The CDR3 numbers 14 residues from cysteine through phenylalanine. The DNA shown is the 42-base CDR3, in frame from base 1. Between the V and J ends, shortened by 6 bases and 4 bases respectively, the junction contains 18 bases. This sample also belongs to another study, concerning yellow fever vaccine responses in identical twins. That second publication adds: The T cell response to vaccination in identical twins was reported by the authors to appear partly convergent and partly personalized. The study precisely tracked vaccine-responding T cell clones in identical twins.

The sample comprised PBMCs. The clonotype comes from a woman between 18 and 29 years old in good health. Recombination joined TRBV20-1 with TRBJ2-5; the D gene cannot be resolved reliably. The CDR3 protein: CSATKTLVGETQYF. In nucleotides, the sequence is TGCAGTGCCACAAAGACCCTAGTCGGAGAGACCCAGTACTTC.